This TCR beta chain was captured by sequencing in a study of blood T cell repertoires in COVID-19. The table came from immunoSEQ multiplex PCR; TCRdb's copy has only in-frame clones and leaves some out. The sample contains 150,000 to 180,000 clones, more than 80% of which appear only once. The V segment lost 0 bases and the J segment 4 bases; nucleotides outside the gene matches: 6. The CDR3 sequence is 18 residues long. Germline CDR1 and CDR2: LGHNA and YSLEER. This receptor was taken from a man aged 45-60 years with acute or convalescent COVID-19. The chain links TRBV4-3 to TRBJ1-6, with TRBD1 identical over 10 bases. What was sequenced was peripheral blood. The CDR3 bases are TGCGCCAGCAGCCAAGATCTGACAGGGGGCATTTATAATTCACCCCTCCACTTT. Its translation is CASSQDLTGGIYNSPLHF.